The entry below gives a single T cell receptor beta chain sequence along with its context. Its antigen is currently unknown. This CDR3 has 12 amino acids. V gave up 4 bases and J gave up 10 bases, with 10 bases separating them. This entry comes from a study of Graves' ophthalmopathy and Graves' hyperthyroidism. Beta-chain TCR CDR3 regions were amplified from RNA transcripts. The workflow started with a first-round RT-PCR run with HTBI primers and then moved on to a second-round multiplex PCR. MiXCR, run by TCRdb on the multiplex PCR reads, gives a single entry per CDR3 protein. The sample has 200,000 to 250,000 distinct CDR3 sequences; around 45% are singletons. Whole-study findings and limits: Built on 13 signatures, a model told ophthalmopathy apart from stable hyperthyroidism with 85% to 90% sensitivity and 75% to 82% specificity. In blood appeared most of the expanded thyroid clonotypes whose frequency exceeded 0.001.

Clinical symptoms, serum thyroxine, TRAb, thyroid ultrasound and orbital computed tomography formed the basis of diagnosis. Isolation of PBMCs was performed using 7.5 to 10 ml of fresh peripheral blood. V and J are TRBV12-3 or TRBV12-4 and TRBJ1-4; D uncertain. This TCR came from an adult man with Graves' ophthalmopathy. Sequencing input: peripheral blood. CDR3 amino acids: CASSSDLGKLFF. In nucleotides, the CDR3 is TGTGCCAGCAGTTCAGACTTGGGAAAACTGTTTTTT.